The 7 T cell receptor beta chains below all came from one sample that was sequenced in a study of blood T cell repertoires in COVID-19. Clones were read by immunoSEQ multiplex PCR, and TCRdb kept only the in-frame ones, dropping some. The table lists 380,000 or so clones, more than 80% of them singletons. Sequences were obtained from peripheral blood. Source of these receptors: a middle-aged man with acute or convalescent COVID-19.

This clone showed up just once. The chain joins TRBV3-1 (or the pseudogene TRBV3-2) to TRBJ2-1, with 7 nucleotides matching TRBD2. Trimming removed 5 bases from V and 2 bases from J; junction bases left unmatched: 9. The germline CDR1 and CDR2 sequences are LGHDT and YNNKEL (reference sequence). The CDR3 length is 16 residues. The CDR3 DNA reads TGTGCCAGCAGCGGAGGATGGGAGGGCGCCTACAATGAGCAGTTCTTC. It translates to CASSGGWEGAYNEQFF.

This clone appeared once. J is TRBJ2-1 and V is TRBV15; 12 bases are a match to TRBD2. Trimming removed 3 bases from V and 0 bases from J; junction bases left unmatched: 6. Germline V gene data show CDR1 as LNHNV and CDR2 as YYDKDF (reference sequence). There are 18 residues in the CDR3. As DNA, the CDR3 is TGTGCCACCAGCAGGGGTCTAGCGGGAGGGAGCTCCTACAATGAGCAGTTCTTC. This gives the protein CATSRGLAGGSSYNEQFF.

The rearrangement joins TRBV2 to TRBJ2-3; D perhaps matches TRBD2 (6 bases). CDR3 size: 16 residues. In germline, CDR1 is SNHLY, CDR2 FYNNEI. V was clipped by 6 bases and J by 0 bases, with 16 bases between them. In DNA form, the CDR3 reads TGTGCCAGCAGAGGAAGGCGGGGTCGAAGCACAGATACGCAGTATTTT. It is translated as CASRGRRGRSTDTQYF.

The chain's CDR3 is CASSEVDTLHF. The CDR3 nucleotides are TGTGCCAGCAGTGAGGTGGACACCCTCCACTTT. The rearrangement uses TRBV2 and TRBJ1-6; tentative D call: TRBD1 (5 bases). CDR3 length: 11 residues. V was cut by 3 bases and J by 14 bases, with 8 bases left in between. Germline V lookup: CDR1 SNHLY, CDR2 FYNNEI.

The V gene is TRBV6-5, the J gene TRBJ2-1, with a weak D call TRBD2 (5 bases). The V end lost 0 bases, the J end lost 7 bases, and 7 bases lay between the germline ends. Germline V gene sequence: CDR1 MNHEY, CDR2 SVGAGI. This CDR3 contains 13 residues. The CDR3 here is CASSYSGDNEQFF. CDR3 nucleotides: TGTGCCAGCAGTTACTCGGGAGATAATGAGCAGTTCTTC.

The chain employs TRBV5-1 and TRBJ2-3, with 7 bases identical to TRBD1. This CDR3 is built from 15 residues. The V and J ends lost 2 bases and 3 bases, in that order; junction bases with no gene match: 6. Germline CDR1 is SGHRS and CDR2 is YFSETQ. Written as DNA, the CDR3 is TGCGCCAGCAGCTTCGACAGGGTAAGAACAGATACGCAGTATTTT. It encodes CASSFDRVRTDTQYF.

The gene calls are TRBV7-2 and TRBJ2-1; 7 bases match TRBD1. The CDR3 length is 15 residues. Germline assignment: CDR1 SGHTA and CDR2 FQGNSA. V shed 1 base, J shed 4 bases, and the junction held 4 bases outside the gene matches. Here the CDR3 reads CASSLGGQVYNEQFF. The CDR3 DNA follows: TGTGCCAGCAGCTTAGGAGGACAGGTATACAATGAGCAGTTCTTC. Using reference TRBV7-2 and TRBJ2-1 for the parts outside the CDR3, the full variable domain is GAGVSQSPSNKVTEKGKDVELRCDPISGHTALYWYRQSLGQGLEFLIYFQGNSAPDKSGLPSDRFSAERTGGSVSTLTIQRTQQEDSAVYLCASSLGGQVYNEQFFGPGTRLTVL.